Sequencing of this T cell receptor (beta chain) was carried out in a study of beta chain features in type 1 diabetes. Study-wide results and caveats: Moderate but significant shortening of TCRB CDR3s was recorded in all four CD4+ subsets from Type 1 diabetes patients.

V gave up 0 bases and J gave up 0 bases, with 8 bases separating them. There are 15 residues in the CDR3. Germline lookup yields CDR1 MNHEY and CDR2 SVGAGI. Investigators reverse transcribed all isolated RNA, so they sequenced expressed TCRB transcripts. Clones were sequenced by immunoSEQ multiplex PCR, and TCRdb holds only the in-frame ones, with some missing. The data contain 250,000 or so clones, about a fifth of them singletons. Points on this clone: Its antigen remains unknown.

This receptor was taken from a woman in her thirties or forties with type 1 diabetes. J is TRBJ1-2 and V is TRBV6-5; no definite D call. Sample: naive CD4+ T cells from blood. CDR3 sequence (DNA): TGTGCCAGCAGTTACTCAGCGATAGCTAACTATGGCTACACCTTC. Its protein product is CASSYSAIANYGYTF.